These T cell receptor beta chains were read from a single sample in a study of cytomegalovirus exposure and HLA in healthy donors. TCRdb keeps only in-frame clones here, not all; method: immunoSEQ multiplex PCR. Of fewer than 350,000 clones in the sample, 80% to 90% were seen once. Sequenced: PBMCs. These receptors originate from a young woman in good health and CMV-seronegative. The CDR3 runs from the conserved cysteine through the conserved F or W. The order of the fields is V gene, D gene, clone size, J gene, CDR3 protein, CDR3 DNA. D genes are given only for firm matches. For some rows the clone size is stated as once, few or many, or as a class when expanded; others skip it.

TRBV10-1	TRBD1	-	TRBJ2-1	CASSEPGTGFDEQFF	TGCGCCAGCAGTGAGCCCGGGACAGGGTTCGATGAGCAGTTCTTC
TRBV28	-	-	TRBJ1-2	CASSLKGHGYTF	TGTGCCAGCAGTTTAAAGGGGCATGGCTACACCTTC
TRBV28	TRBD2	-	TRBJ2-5	CASSQTTSGGQETQYF	TGTGCCAGCAGCCAAACGACTAGCGGGGGGCAAGAGACCCAGTACTTC
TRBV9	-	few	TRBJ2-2	CASSVVIQGGELFF	TGTGCCAGCAGCGTAGTGATTCAGGGCGGGGAGCTGTTTTTT
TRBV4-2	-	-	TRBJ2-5	CASSQEWVVLVQETQYF	TGTGCCAGCAGCCAAGAATGGGTAGTCCTAGTTCAAGAGACCCAGTACTTC
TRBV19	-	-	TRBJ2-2	CASRGAGVFPNTGELFF	TGTGCCAGTAGAGGGGCAGGGGTCTTCCCGAACACCGGGGAGCTGTTTTTT
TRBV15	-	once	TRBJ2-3	CATRGRVQDTQYF	TGTGCCACCAGAGGCCGGGTACAAGATACGCAGTATTTT
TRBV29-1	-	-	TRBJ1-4	CSVASHPANEKLFF	TGCAGCGTTGCCTCACATCCTGCTAATGAAAAACTGTTTTTT
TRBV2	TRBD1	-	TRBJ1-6	CASKSGQGVPHSPLHF	TGTGCCAGCAAGTCGGGGCAGGGGGTCCCCCATTCACCCCTCCACTTT
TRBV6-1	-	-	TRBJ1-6	CASSEALAGDYNSPLHF	TGTGCCAGCAGTGAAGCTCTGGCAGGGGACTATAATTCACCCCTCCACTTT
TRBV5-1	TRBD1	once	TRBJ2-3	CASRLQGLLSTDTQYF	TGCGCCAGCAGGCTACAGGGGCTTTTGAGCACAGATACGCAGTATTTT
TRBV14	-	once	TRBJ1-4	CASSQDQPMGGKLFF	TGTGCCAGCAGCCAAGATCAGCCTATGGGCGGGAAACTGTTTTTT
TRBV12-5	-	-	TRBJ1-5	CASGFWSGPQHF	TGTGCTAGTGGTTTTTGGTCGGGGCCCCAGCATTTT
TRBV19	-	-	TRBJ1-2	CASISAGGRDGYTF	TGTGCCAGTATCTCGGCGGGGGGGAGAGATGGCTACACCTTC
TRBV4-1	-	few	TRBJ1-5	CASSPAGNQPQHF	TGCGCCAGCAGCCCCGCAGGCAATCAGCCCCAGCATTTT
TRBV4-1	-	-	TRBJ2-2	CASSPGAGELFF	TGCGCCAGCAGCCCGGGGGCCGGGGAGCTGTTTTTT
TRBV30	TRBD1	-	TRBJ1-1	CAWSPRTGENTEAFF	TGTGCCTGGAGTCCGCGGACAGGGGAGAACACTGAAGCTTTCTTT
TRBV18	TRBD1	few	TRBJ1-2	CASSPEGQGYGYTF	TGTGCCAGCTCACCAGAGGGACAGGGCTATGGCTACACCTTC
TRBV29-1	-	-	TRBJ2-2	CSVQMGLSNTGELFF	TGCAGCGTGCAAATGGGGCTATCGAACACCGGGGAGCTGTTTTTT
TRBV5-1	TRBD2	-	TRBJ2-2	CASSFNGGANGELFF	TGCGCCAGCAGCTTTAACGGGGGGGCCAACGGGGAGCTGTTTTTT
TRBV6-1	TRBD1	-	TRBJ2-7	CASRIGTATYEQYF	TGTGCCAGCAGGATTGGGACAGCCACCTACGAGCAGTACTTC
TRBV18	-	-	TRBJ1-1	CASSPSMNTEAFF	TGTGCCAGCTCACCTTCCATGAACACTGAAGCTTTCTTT
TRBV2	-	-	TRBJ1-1	CASSEVEARARGTEAFF	TGTGCCAGCAGTGAAGTAGAGGCGAGGGCGCGGGGTACTGAAGCTTTCTTT
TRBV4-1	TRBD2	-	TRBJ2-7	CASSQDRLAGATVSYEQYF	TGCGCCAGCAGCCAAGATCGGCTAGCGGGGGCAACAGTTTCCTACGAGCAGTACTTC
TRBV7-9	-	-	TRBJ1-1	CSSSLLATGSTEAFF	TGTTCCAGCAGCTTACTCGCTACAGGGAGCACTGAAGCTTTCTTT
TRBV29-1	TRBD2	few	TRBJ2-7	CSVRAGLHSYEQYF	TGCAGCGTGCGAGCGGGGCTACACTCCTACGAGCAGTACTTC
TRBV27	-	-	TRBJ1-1	CASSLGRDTEAFF	TGTGCCAGCAGCCTAGGGCGGGACACTGAAGCTTTCTTT
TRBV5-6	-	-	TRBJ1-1	CASSFLAGTLFPNTEAFF	TGTGCCAGCAGCTTCTTGGCAGGGACTCTTTTCCCGAACACTGAAGCTTTCTTT
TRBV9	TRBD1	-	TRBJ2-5	CASSVGQGTETQYF	TGTGCCAGCAGCGTGGGACAGGGCACAGAGACCCAGTACTTC
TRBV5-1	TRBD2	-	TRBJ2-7	CASRVGLADSYEQYF	TGCGCCAGCCGTGTAGGACTAGCGGACTCCTACGAGCAGTACTTC
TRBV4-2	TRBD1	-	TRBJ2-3	CASSQADRDADTQYF	TGTGCCAGCAGCCAAGCTGACAGGGACGCAGATACGCAGTATTTT
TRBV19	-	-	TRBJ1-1	CASSAGTNTEAFF	TGTGCCAGTAGTGCCGGGACTAACACTGAAGCTTTCTTT
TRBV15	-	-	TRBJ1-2	CATYGQTLTSNYGYTF	TGTGCCACGTACGGACAGACGCTAACTTCTAACTATGGCTACACCTTC
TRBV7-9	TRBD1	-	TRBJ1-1	CASSLRLPGGRTEAFF	TGTGCCAGCAGCTTACGACTCCCAGGGGGACGCACTGAAGCTTTCTTT
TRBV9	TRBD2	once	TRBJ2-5	CASSVRASGGARETQYF	TGTGCCAGCAGCGTAAGGGCTAGCGGGGGGGCCAGGGAGACCCAGTACTTC
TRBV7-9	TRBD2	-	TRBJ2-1	CSSSPITSASYNEQFF	TGTTCCAGCAGCCCTATTACTAGCGCCTCCTACAATGAGCAGTTCTTC
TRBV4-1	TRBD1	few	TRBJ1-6	CASSQPTGQTPHLHF	TGCGCCAGCAGCCAACCAACGGGACAGACCCCTCACCTCCACTTT
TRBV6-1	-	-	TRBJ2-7	CASSTGTHFSYEQYF	TGTGCCAGCAGTACCGGGACACACTTCTCCTACGAGCAGTACTTC